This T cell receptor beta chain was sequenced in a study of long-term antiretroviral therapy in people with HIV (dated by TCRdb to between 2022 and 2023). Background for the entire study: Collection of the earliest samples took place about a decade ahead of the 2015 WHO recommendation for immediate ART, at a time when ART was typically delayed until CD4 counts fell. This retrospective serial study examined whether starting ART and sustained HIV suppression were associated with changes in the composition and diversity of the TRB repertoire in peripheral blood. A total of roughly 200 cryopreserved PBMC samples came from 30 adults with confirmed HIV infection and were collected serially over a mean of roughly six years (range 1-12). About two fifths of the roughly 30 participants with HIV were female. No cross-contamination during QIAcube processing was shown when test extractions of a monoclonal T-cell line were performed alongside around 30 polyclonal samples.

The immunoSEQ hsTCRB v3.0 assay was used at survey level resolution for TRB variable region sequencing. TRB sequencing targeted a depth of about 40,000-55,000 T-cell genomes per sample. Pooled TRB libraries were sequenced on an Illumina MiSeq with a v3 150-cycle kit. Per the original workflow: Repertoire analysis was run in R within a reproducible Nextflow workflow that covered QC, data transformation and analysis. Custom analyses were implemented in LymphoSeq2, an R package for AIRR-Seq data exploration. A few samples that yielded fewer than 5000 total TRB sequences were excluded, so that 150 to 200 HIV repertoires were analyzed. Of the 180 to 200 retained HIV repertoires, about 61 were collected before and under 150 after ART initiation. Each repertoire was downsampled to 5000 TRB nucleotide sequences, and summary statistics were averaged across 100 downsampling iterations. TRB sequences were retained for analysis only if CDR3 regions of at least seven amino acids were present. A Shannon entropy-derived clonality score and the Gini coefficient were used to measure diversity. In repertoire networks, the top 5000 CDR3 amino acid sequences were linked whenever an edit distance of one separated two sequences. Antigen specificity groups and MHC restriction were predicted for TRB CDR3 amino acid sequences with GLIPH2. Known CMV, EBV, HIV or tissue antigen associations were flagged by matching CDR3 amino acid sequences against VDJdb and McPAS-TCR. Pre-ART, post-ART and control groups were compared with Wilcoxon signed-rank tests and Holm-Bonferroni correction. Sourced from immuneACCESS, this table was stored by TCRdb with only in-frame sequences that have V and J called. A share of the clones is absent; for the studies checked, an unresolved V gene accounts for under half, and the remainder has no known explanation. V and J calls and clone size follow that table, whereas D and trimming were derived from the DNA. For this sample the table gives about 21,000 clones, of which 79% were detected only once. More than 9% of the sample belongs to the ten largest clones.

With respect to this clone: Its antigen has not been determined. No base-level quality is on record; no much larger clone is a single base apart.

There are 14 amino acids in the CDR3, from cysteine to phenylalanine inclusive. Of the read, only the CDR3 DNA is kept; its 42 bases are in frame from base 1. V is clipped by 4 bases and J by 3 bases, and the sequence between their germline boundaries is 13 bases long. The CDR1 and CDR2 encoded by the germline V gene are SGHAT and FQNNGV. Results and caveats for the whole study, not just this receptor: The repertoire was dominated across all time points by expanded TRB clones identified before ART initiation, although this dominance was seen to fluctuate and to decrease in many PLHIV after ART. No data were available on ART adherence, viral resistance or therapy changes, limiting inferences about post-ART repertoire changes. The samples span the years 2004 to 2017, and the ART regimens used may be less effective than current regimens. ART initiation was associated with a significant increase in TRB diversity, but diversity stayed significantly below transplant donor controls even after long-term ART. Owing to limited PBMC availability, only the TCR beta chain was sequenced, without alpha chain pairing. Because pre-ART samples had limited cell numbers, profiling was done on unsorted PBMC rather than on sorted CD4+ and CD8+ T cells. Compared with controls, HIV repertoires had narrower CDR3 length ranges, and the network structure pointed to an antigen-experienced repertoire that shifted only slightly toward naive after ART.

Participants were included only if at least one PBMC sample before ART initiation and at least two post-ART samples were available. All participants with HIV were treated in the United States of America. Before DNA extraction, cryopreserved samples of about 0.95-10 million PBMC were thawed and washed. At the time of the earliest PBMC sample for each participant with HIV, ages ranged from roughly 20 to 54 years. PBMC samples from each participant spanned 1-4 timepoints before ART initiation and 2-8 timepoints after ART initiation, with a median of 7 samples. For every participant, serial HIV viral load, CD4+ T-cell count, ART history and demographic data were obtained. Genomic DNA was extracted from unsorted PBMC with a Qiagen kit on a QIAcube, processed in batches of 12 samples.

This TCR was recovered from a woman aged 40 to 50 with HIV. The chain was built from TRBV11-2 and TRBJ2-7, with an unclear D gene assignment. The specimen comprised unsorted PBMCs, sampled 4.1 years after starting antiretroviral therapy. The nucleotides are TGTGCCAGCAGCTCCCTGAGGCAGCTCTACGAGCAGTACTTC. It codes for CASSSLRQLYEQYF.